These 27 T cell receptor beta chains came from one sample sequenced in a study of shared clonotypes between healthy human individuals. The assay was immunoSEQ multiplex PCR, and TCRdb's table has in-frame clones only and misses some. The table lists about 560,000 clones, just over 75% of them singletons. Material for sequencing was PBMCs. The receptors come from a woman in her 40s in good health. Some clones in this sample may be carry-over from other donors' samples.

This sequence joins TRBV4-1 and TRBJ1-5, with D maybe TRBD1 (5 bases). The CDR3 is 16 residues long. Germline V gene data show CDR1 as MGHRA and CDR2 as YSYEKL. V lost 0 bases to trimming and J lost 2 bases, with 11 bases between them. This chain's CDR3 is CASSQERTGGNQPQHF. The CDR3, as DNA: TGCGCCAGCAGCCAAGAGAGAACAGGAGGCAATCAGCCCCAGCATTTT.

The chain joins TRBV4-2 to TRBJ2-1; possibly TRBD2 for D (6 bases). Germline-derived CDR1 and CDR2 are LGHNA and YNFKEQ. V lost 0 bases to trimming and J lost 2 bases, with 8 bases between them. The CDR3 consists of 15 residues. CDR3 region: CASSQELAPYNEQFF. As DNA, the CDR3 is TGTGCCAGCAGCCAAGAGCTAGCGCCCTACAATGAGCAGTTCTTC.

On this clone: It is likely a read error: a sequence one base away is far more abundant. This is likely a read error, given that the CDR3 carries no conserved phenylalanine or tryptophan at its end. The V and J genes are TRBV20-1 and TRBJ2-3, with 9 bases identical to TRBD2. From germline, CDR1 is DFQATT and CDR2 SNEGSKA (reference sequence). The CDR3 covers 10 residues. DNA for the CDR3: TGCAGCCTGGGGACTAGCTTGCAGTATCTT. Its translation: CSLGTSLQYL.

The chain has TRBV12-5 and TRBJ2-1, with TRBD1 identical over 9 bases. The CDR3 spans 18 residues. Germline trimming cut 6 bases from V and 0 bases from J; bases unmatched to any gene: 12. Germline V lookup: CDR1 LGHNT, CDR2 FRNRAP. In DNA form, the CDR3 reads TGTGCTAGTGGCGCCGGGACAGGGTTTTCGAGCTCCTACAATGAGCAGTTCTTC. Translating gives CASGAGTGFSSSYNEQFF. Supplemented by reference TRBV12-5 and TRBJ2-1, the full variable domain reads DARVTQTPRHKVTEMGQEVTMRCQPILGHNTVFWYRQTMMQGLELLAYFRNRAPLDDSGMPKDRFSAEMPDATLATLKIQPSEPRDSAVYFCASGAGTGFSSSYNEQFFGPGTRLTVL.

This clone was observed once. This sequence joins TRBV30 and TRBJ1-5; no clear D. The CDR3 loop spans 15 amino acids. Germline V gives CDR1 GTSNPN, CDR2 SVGIG (reference sequence). Trimming cost V 0 bases and J 2 bases, with 11 bases left between them. The CDR3 spells CAWSVHIGGNQPQHF. In DNA form, the CDR3 reads TGTGCCTGGAGTGTACACATAGGTGGCAATCAGCCCCAGCATTTT.

The chain employs TRBV28 and TRBJ1-1; D unresolved. Germline-derived CDR1 and CDR2 are MDHEN and SYDVKM. V was trimmed by 6 bases and J by 5 bases, leaving 10 bases between them. The CDR3 has 12 amino acids. DNA of the CDR3: TGTGCCAGCAGAGGGCCGGGGACTGAAGCTTTCTTT. This codes for CASRGPGTEAFF.

The chain has TRBV19 and TRBJ2-4, with D possibly matching TRBD2 (6 bases). Trimming shortened V by 5 bases and J by 4 bases, and 15 bases separated the two germline ends. CDR3 length: 15 amino acids. CDR1 and CDR2 from the germline V gene are LNHDA and SQIVND (reference sequence). CDR3 in amino acids: CASSPAAGTKNIQYF. The CDR3 nucleotides read TGTGCCAGTAGTCCGGCGGCAGGGACTAAAAACATTCAGTACTTC.

This clone was counted a few times. A read error likely explains this, since a far larger clone differs by one base. In the same sample, other DNA sequences code for this CDR3. The chain is built from TRBV2 and TRBJ1-2, with 7 bases that match TRBD1. The CDR3 consists of 14 residues. The germline gives CDR1 SNHLY, CDR2 FYNNEI. As DNA, the CDR3 is TGTGCCAGCAGTGAAGGGGGGACAGTGTATGGCTACACCTTT. This encodes CASSEGGTVYGYTF.

This CDR3 is CASSDGARVLTQYF. CDR3 DNA: TGTGCCAGCAGTGACGGTGCTCGGGTCCTGACCCAGTACTTC. The chain couples TRBV25-1 to TRBJ2-5; unclear D gene. Trimming stripped 3 bases from V and 7 bases from J, with 15 bases between. Per the germline V gene, CDR1 is MGHDK and CDR2 is SYGVNS. The CDR3 spans 14 residues.

Details on this clone: It differs at one base from a far larger clone, so likely a read error. This sequence joins TRBV30 and TRBJ1-5; D unresolved. Trimming took off 3 bases at V and 3 bases at J, with 15 bases between the two ends. Germline CDR1 GTSNPN, CDR2 SVGIG (reference sequence). There are 15 residues in the CDR3. CDR3 protein: CAWSTLLGSNQPQHF. The CDR3 nucleotides read TGTGCCTGGAGCACACTTTTGGGATCCAATCAGCCCCAGCATTTT.

The V and J genes are TRBV28 and TRBJ1-2, with D hard to call. V lost 3 bases and J lost 0, with 8 bases in between. CDR3 length equals 14 residues. The germline V gene encodes CDR1 MDHEN and CDR2 SYDVKM. The CDR3 DNA reads TGTGCCAGCAGTTTCCCGGGAGCTAACTATGGCTACACCTTC. Translated, it gives CASSFPGANYGYTF.

In its sample, this clone was seen once. The chain carries TRBV7-6 and TRBJ2-2, with TRBD2 matching 9 bases. This CDR3 comprises 19 residues. With 2 bases clipped from V and 0 bases from J, the junction kept 10 bases outside the gene matches. The germline gives CDR1 SGHVS, CDR2 FNYEAQ. The CDR3 DNA reads TGTGCCAGCAGCTTAATTCTAGCGGGGTGGTCCCCGAACACCGGGGAGCTGTTTTTT. Encoded protein: CASSLILAGWSPNTGELFF.

This clone was observed a handful of times. The chain employs TRBV11-2 and TRBJ2-1; TRBD2 aligns across 14 bases. This CDR3 comprises 16 residues. V lost 1 base to trimming and J lost 5 bases; unmatched junction nucleotides: 1. CDR1 and CDR2 (germline): SGHAT, FQNNGV. The CDR3 reads CASSLGLAGGHNEQFF. The CDR3 region has the DNA TGTGCCAGCAGCTTAGGACTAGCGGGAGGGCACAATGAGCAGTTCTTC.

The rearrangement joins TRBV6-8 to TRBJ1-2; D remains ambiguous. The CDR3 is 13 amino acids. The germline V gene encodes CDR1 MNHGY and CDR2 SAAAGT. V lost 6 bases to trimming and J lost 2 bases, with 10 bases between them. CDR3 loop: CASSPSENYGYTF. The CDR3 DNA reads TGTGCCAGCAGCCCCTCCGAGAACTATGGCTACACCTTC.

V usage is TRBV5-1 and J usage is TRBJ2-7, with 10 bases lining up with TRBD1. Germline CDR1 is SGHRS and CDR2 is YFSETQ. The CDR3 contains 16 residues. The V and J ends lost 4 bases and 2 bases, in that order; junction bases with no gene match: 9. The chain's CDR3 is CASSVTPGQGTYEQYF. CDR3 coding DNA: TGCGCCAGCAGCGTCACTCCGGGACAGGGGACCTACGAGCAGTACTTC.

The chain combines TRBV7-8 with TRBJ2-1, with a tentative D call TRBD2 (5 bases). This CDR3 region has 14 residues. The V gene lost 5 bases and the J gene lost 4 bases, with 12 bases spanning the gap. Per the germline V gene, CDR1 is SGHVS and CDR2 is FQNEAQ. The CDR3 coding sequence is TGTGCCAGCAGCCTCCAGCGGATTTACAATGAGCAGTTCTTC. Protein sequence: CASSLQRIYNEQFF. The full variable domain, in which reference TRBV7-8 and TRBJ2-1 provide the parts outside the CDR3, is GAGVSQSPRYKVAKRGQDVALRCDPISGHVSLFWYQQALGQGPEFLTYFQNEAQLDKSGLPSDRFFAERPEGSVSTLKIQRTQQEDSAVYLCASSLQRIYNEQFFGPGTRLTVL.

The chain uses TRBV7-3 and TRBJ2-1; D perhaps matches TRBD2 (6 bases). The germline V gene encodes CDR1 SGHTA and CDR2 FQGTGA. The CDR3 totals 16 residues. Trimming left V 5 bases short and J 4 bases short, with 18 bases between. The CDR3 DNA is TGTGCCAGCAGCCAAAGGGGCAGCGGGTTGTACAATGAGCAGTTCTTC. Translation: CASSQRGSGLYNEQFF.

This chain uses TRBV20-1 with TRBJ1-2, with D hard to call. This CDR3 is built from 10 residues. The V gene lost 3 bases and the J gene lost 7 bases, with 6 bases spanning the gap. Germline assignment: CDR1 DFQATT and CDR2 SNEGSKA (reference sequence). Written as DNA, the CDR3 is TGCAGTGCTAGCAGTACTGGCTACACCTTC. Protein: CSASSTGYTF.

The chain carries TRBV7-2 and TRBJ2-7, with 10 nucleotides matching TRBD2. CDR1 SGHTA and CDR2 FQGNSA come from the germline V gene. V dropped 5 bases and J dropped 3; count of bases not matched to a gene: 4. The CDR3 loop spans 14 amino acids. In DNA, the CDR3 is TGTGCCAGCAGCCAGAGGACTAGCGGCTACGAGCAGTACTTC. Its translation: CASSQRTSGYEQYF.

The CDR3 DNA reads TGTGCCAGCAGTTGGAGGGCTGGGGCCAACGTCCTGACTTTC. As protein: CASSWRAGANVLTF. This chain uses TRBV27 with TRBJ2-6; TRBD2 might be the D (6 bases). V was shortened by 4 bases and J by 2 bases, with 6 bases between the two germline ends. Per the germline V gene, CDR1 is MNHEY and CDR2 is SMNVEV (reference sequence). The CDR3 covers 14 residues. The full variable domain, in which reference TRBV27 and TRBJ2-6 provide the parts outside the CDR3, is EAQVTQNPRYLITVTGKKLTVTCSQNMNHEYMSWYRQDPGLGLRQIYYSMNVEVTDKGDVPEGYKVSRKEKRNFPLILESPSPNQTSLYFCASSWRAGANVLTFGAGSRLTVL.

This clone was seen only once. The CDR3 reads CASTPGAGGYTF. Written as DNA, the CDR3 is TGTGCCAGCACCCCAGGAGCGGGTGGCTACACCTTC. V gene TRBV6-6 combines with J gene TRBJ1-2; D is undetermined. The CDR3 totals 12 residues. Germline lookup yields CDR1 MNHNY and CDR2 SVGAGI (reference sequence). The V and J ends lost 7 bases and 7 bases respectively, with 13 bases between them.

This chain connects TRBV15 to TRBJ2-7; D may match TRBD1 or TRBD2 (6 bases each). The CDR3 runs 13 residues. The germline V gene encodes CDR1 LNHNV and CDR2 YYDKDF (reference sequence). Trimming shortened V by 3 bases and J by 5 bases, and 11 bases separated the two germline ends. The CDR3 protein is CATSSRRGNEQYF. CDR3 in DNA: TGTGCCACCAGCAGTCGGAGGGGGAACGAGCAGTACTTC. The variable domain in full, completed from reference TRBV15 and TRBJ2-7, reads DAMVIQNPRYQVTQFGKPVTLSCSQTLNHNVMYWYQQKSSQAPKLLFHYYDKDFNNEADTPDNFQSRRPNTSFCFLDIRSPGLGDTAMYLCATSSRRGNEQYFGPGTRLTVT.

This clone was recorded a few times. The chain joins TRBV7-3 to TRBJ2-1; the D gene is possibly TRBD2 (5 bases). V lost 5 bases, J lost 2 bases, and 22 bases lay in between. Germline V gives CDR1 SGHTA, CDR2 FQGTGA. This CDR3 comprises 18 residues. CDR3 loop: CASSTRPFGVGAYNEQFF. The CDR3 nucleotides are TGTGCCAGCAGCACCCGTCCTTTTGGGGTGGGAGCCTACAATGAGCAGTTCTTC. The full variable domain, with the rest looked up from reference TRBV7-3 and TRBJ2-1, is GAGVSQTPSNKVTEKGKYVELRCDPISGHTALYWYRQSLGQGPEFLIYFQGTGAADDSGLPNDRFFAVRPEGSVSTLKIQRTERGDSAVYLCASSTRPFGVGAYNEQFFGPGTRLTVL.

The rearrangement links TRBV11-3 to TRBJ2-1; TRBD1 agrees at 7 bases. The CDR3 runs to 15 residues. Germline CDR1 is SGHNT and CDR2 is YENEEA. Unmatched junction bases numbered 9, after V lost 1 base and J lost 9 bases. CDR3 in amino acids: CASSLGSTGRGEQFF. Written as DNA, the CDR3 is TGTGCCAGCAGCTTAGGTTCGACAGGGAGAGGTGAGCAGTTCTTC.

This clone occurred once. This sequence joins TRBV6-1 and TRBJ2-1; 10 nucleotides agree with TRBD1. The V gene's germline CDR1 is MNHNS and CDR2 SASEGT. The length of the CDR3 is 14 residues. The ends lost 5 bases at V and 3 bases at J; junction bases unmatched: 1. The CDR3 loop reads CASSRDRGYNEQFF. CDR3 coding DNA: TGTGCCAGCAGTCGGGACAGGGGCTACAATGAGCAGTTCTTC.

The chain is built from TRBV18 and TRBJ2-5, with TRBD2 identical over 13 bases. The CDR3 has 17 amino acids. Germline V lookup: CDR1 KGHSH, CDR2 LQKENI. V gave up 2 bases and J gave up 3 bases; unmatched junction bases: 6. The CDR3 DNA reads as TGTGCCAGCTCACCAAAAAATGGACTAGCGGGAGAAGAGACCCAGTACTTC. As protein: CASSPKNGLAGEETQYF.

The chain links TRBV6-1 to TRBJ2-1; 9 bases are shared with TRBD2. The germline gives CDR1 MNHNS, CDR2 SASEGT. The CDR3 is 15 amino acids. Trimming removed 5 bases from V and 0 bases from J; junction bases left unmatched: 2. CDR3 sequence: CASSKLAGSYNEQFF. The CDR3 DNA is TGTGCCAGCAGTAAACTAGCGGGCTCCTACAATGAGCAGTTCTTC.